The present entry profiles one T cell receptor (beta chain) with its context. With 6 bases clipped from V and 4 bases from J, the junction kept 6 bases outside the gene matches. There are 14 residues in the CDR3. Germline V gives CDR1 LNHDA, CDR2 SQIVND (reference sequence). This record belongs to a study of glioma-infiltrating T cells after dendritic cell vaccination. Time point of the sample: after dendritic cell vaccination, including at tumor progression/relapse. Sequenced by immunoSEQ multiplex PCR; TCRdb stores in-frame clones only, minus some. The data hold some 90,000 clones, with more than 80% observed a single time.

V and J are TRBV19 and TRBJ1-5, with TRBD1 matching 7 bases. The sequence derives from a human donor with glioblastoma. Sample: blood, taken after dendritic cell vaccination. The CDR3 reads CASSPTGDNQPQHF. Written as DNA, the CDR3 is TGTGCCAGTAGCCCCACAGGGGATAATCAGCCCCAGCATTTT.